This T cell receptor beta chain was recorded in a study of shared clonotypes between healthy human individuals. About the research overall: The plates for each donor numbered three CD4 naive, three CD4 memory, two CD8 naive and one CD8 memory.

Findings and caveats of the study: Non-shared clonotypes showed lower generation probabilities than clonotypes common to all four donors.

Worth noting for this clone: What it binds is unknown.

Germline values: CDR1 SGHNT, CDR2 YYREEE (reference sequence). CDR3 size: 16 residues. With 4 bases clipped from V and 3 bases from J, the junction kept 12 bases outside the gene matches. A 200 ng quantity of DNA, 29,000 or so T cell genomes, went into the sorted-subset replicate PCRs. Assay used: immunoSEQ multiplex PCR; TCRdb lists only in-frame clones, some missing. Of some 2,400,000 clones in the sample, more than 90% were seen once. This clonotype originated in a man between 18 and 29 years old in good health. Material: naive CD4+ T cells sorted from blood. Subset denoted: CD45RA+ positively selected. This sequence joins TRBV5-4 and TRBJ1-2; 7 bases are a match to TRBD1. DNA for the CDR3: TGTGCCAGCAGCGGGGCGGAGGGGGCAAGTGACTATGGCTACACCTTC. Translation gives CASSGAEGASDYGYTF.